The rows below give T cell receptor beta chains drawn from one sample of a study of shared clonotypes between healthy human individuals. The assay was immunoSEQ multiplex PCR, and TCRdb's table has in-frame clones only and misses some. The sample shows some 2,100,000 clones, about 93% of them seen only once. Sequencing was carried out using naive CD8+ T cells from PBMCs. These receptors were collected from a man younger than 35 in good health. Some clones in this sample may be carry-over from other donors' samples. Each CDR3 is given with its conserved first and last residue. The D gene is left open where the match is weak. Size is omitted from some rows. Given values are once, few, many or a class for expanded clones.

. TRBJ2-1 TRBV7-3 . TGTGCCAGCAGCTTAACGACCAACCGTGAGCAGTTCTTC CASSLTTNREQFF
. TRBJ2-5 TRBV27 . TGTGCCAGCAGTTTAGGTAGCATAGAGACCCAGTACTTC CASSLGSIETQYF
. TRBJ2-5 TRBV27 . TGTGCCAGCAGTTTTGGGAGGTCCGCCGAGACCCAGTACTTC CASSFGRSAETQYF
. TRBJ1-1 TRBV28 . TGTGCCAGCAGATATCGTACCCGACAGGCATGGGGGAGAGAAGCTTTCTTT CASRYRTRQAWGREAFF
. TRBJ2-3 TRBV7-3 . TGTGCCAGCAGCTTAAAGGGCCGGGACTTATTGAAAGATACGCAGTATTTT CASSLKGRDLLKDTQYF
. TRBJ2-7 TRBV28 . TGTGCCAGCAGTCCCTGGGACTGGAGCTCCTACGAGCAGTACTTC CASSPWDWSSYEQYF
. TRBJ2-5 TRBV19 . TGTGCCAGTAGTATACTGGCGCGGGAGACCCAGTACTTC CASSILARETQYF
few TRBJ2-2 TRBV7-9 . TGTGCCAGCAGCCCTTCGAACACCGGGGAGCTGTTTTTT CASSPSNTGELFF
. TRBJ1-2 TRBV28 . TGTGCCAGCAGCACGGCCCTCTTATCTCCCCAGGATGGCTACACCTTC CASSTALLSPQDGYTF
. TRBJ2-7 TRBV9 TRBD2 TGTGCCAGCAGCGCCAGACTAGCGGGAAGCCCCTACGAGCAGTACTTC CASSARLAGSPYEQYF
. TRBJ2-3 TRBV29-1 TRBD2 TGCAGCGTGGGACTAGCGTCTAGCACAGATACGCAGTATTTT CSVGLASSTDTQYF
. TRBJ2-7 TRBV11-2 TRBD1 TGTGCCAGCAACGACAGGGATCTATACGAGCAGTACTTC CASNDRDLYEQYF
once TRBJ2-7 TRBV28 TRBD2 TGTGCCAGCAGTCCGGGACTAGCTGGCGAGCAGTACTTC CASSPGLAGEQYF
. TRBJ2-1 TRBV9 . TGTGCCAGCAGCGAGTATGGCCGCACATCCTACAATGAGCAGTTCTTC CASSEYGRTSYNEQFF
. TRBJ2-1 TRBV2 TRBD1 TGTGCCAGCAGGAAAAAGACCCGGACAGGGTTTTCCTACAATGAGCAGTTCTTC CASRKKTRTGFSYNEQFF